This TCR beta chain was sequenced for a study of cytomegalovirus exposure and HLA in healthy donors. This clone was detected once. Its antigen remains unknown. Study conclusions and caveats: According to the study, around 180 TCR beta chains were cytomegalovirus-associated. For most subjects, TCR beta sequences were reported to predict HLA-A and HLA-B alleles with accuracy. V- and J-gene trimming of TCR beta was linked (in a later analysis) to a missense DCLRE1C variant. Segments of the TCR beta V type were, in most cases, productive about 90% or about 30% of the time in an earlier analysis.

Vbeta (60) and Jbeta (13) primers were used in the PCR. Generated by immunoSEQ multiplex PCR, the TCRdb table keeps only in-frame clones and is missing some. The table records 100,000 to 150,000 clones, around 82% of them present only once. The CDR3 covers 16 residues. V lost 0 bases and J 6 bases, leaving 18 bases between the germline ends. Germline V lookup: CDR1 GTSNPN, CDR2 SVGIG (reference sequence). The chain couples TRBV30 to TRBJ2-1; possibly TRBD2 for D (6 bases). The specimen was PBMCs. The clonotype was recovered from a woman aged 35 to 49 in good health and CMV-seropositive. The CDR3 sequence: CAWSVAWGLLTNEQFF. The CDR3 bases are TGTGCCTGGAGTGTAGCGTGGGGACTCCTCACCAATGAGCAGTTCTTC.